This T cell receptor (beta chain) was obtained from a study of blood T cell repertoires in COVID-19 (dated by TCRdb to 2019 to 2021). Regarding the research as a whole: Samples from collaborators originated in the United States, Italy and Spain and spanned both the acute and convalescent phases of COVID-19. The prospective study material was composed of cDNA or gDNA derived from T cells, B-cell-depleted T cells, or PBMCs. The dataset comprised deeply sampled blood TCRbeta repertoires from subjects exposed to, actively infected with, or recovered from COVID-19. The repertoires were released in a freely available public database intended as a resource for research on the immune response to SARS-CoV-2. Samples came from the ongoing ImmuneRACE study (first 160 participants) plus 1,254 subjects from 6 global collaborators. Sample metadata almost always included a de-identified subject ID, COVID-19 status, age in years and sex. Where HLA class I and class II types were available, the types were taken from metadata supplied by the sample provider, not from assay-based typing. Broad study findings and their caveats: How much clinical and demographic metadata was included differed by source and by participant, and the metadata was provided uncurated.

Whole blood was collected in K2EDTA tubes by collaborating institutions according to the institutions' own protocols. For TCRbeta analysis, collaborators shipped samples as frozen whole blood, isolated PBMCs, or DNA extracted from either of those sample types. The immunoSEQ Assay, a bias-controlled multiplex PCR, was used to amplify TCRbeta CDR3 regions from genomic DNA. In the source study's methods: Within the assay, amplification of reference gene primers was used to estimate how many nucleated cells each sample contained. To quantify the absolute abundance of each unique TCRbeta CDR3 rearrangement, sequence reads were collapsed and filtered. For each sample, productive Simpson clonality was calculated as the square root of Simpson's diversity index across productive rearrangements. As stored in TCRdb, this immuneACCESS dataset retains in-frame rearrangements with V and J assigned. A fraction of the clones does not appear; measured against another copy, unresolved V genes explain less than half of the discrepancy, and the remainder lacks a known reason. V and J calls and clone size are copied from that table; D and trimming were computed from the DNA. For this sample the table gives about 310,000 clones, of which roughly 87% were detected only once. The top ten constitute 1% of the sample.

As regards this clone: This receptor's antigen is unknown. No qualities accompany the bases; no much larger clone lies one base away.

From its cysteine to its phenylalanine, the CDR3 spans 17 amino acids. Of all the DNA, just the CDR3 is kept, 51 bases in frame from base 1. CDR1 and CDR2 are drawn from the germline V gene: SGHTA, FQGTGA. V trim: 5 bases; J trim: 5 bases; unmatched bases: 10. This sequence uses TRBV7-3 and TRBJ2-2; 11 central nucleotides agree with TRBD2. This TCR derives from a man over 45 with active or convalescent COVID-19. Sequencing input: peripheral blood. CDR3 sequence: CASSISGGARGTGELFF. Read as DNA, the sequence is TGTGCCAGCAGCATTAGCGGGGGGGCCAGAGGAACCGGGGAGCTGTTTTTT.